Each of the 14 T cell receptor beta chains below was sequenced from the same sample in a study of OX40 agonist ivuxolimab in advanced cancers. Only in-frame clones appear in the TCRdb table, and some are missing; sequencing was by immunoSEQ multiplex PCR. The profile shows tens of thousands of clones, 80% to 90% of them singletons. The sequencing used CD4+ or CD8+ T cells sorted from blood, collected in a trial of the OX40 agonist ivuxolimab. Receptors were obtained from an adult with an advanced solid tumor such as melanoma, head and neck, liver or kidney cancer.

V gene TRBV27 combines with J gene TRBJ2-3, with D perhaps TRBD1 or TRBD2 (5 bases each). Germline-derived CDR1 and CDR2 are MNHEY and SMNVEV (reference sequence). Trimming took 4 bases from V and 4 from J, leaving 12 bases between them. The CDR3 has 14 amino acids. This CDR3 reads CASSSGTLADTQYF. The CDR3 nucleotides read TGTGCCAGCAGTTCAGGGACCTTGGCAGATACGCAGTATTTT.

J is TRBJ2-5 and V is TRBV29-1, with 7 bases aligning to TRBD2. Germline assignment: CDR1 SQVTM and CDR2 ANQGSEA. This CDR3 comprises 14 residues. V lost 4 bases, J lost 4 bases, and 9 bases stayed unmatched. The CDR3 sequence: CSVVGGKGGETQYF. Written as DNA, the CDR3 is TGCAGCGTTGTGGGGGGGAAGGGTGGAGAGACCCAGTACTTC.

CDR3 coding DNA: TGTGCCAGCAGCGTAGAGGGTGGGGGAATCTATGGCTACACCTTC. Translated, it gives CASSVEGGGIYGYTF. The V call is TRBV9, the J call TRBJ1-2, with TRBD1 as a possible D gene (5 bases). Germline V gives CDR1 SGDLS, CDR2 YYNGEE. CDR3 length: 15 residues. V gave up 0 bases and J gave up 4 bases, with 13 bases separating them.

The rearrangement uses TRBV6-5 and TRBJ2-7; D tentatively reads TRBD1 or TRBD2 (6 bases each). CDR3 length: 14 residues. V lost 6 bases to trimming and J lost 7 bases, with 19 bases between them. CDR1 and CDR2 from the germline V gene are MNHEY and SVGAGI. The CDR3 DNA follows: TGTGCCAGCAGCGGGGGCAGGGGTGTGGGGGAGCAGTACTTC. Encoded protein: CASSGGRGVGEQYF.

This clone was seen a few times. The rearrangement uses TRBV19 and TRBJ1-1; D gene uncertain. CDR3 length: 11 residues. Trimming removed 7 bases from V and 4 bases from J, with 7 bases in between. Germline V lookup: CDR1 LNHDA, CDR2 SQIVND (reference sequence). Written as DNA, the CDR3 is TGTGCCAGTACCACGGGCACTGAAGCTTTCTTT. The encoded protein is CASTTGTEAFF.

CDR3 sequence (DNA): TGTGCCAGCAGCCCTAGGACTAGCGGCCGAGGTTCAGAGACCCAGTACTTC. It translates to CASSPRTSGRGSETQYF. The rearrangement uses TRBV7-9 and TRBJ2-5, with 10 positions matching TRBD2. The CDR3 consists of 17 residues. V shed 5 bases and J 4 bases; nucleotides not matched to a gene: 13. CDR1 SEHNR and CDR2 FQNEAQ come from the germline V gene (reference sequence). The full variable domain, its missing parts supplied by reference TRBV7-9 and TRBJ2-5, is DTGVSQNPRHKITKRGQNVTFRCDPISEHNRLYWYRQTLGQGPEFLTYFQNEAQLEKSRLLSDRFSAERPKGSFSTLEIQRTEQGDSAMYLCASSPRTSGRGSETQYFGPGTRLLVL.

The CDR3 here is CASSLSRDGSGGETQYF. In nucleotides, the CDR3 is TGTGCCAGCAGCTTATCTAGGGACGGGAGCGGAGGTGAGACCCAGTACTTC. The chain uses TRBV7-6 and TRBJ2-5; tentatively, D is TRBD2 (6 bases). The CDR3 contains 17 residues. The germline V gene encodes CDR1 SGHVS and CDR2 FNYEAQ. V gave up 2 bases and J gave up 5 bases, with 21 bases separating them.

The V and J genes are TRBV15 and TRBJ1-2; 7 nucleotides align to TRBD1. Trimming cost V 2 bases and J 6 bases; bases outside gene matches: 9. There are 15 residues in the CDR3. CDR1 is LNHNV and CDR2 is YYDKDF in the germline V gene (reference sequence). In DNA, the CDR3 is TGTGCCACCAGCAGATCCCGACAGGGTTTGGATGGCTACACCTTC. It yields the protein CATSRSRQGLDGYTF. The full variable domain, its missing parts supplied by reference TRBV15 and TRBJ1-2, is DAMVIQNPRYQVTQFGKPVTLSCSQTLNHNVMYWYQQKSSQAPKLLFHYYDKDFNNEADTPDNFQSRRPNTSFCFLDIRSPGLGDTAMYLCATSRSRQGLDGYTFGSGTRLTVV.

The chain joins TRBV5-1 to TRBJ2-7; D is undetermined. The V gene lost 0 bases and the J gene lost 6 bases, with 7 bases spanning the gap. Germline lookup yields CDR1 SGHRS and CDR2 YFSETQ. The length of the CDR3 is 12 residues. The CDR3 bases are TGCGCCAGCAGCTTGGACGGGCCCGAGCAGTACTTC. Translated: CASSLDGPEQYF.

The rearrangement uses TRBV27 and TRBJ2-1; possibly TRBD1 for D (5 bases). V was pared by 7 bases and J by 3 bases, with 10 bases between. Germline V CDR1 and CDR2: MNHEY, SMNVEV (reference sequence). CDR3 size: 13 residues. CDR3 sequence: CASTGHNYNEQFF. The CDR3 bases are TGTGCCAGCACCGGACACAACTACAATGAGCAGTTCTTC.

The CDR3 nucleotides read TGTGCCAGTAGTAACCCCCCGTGGACGCAGTATTTT. As protein: CASSNPPWTQYF. The chain employs TRBV19 and TRBJ2-3; no clear D gene. Trimming stripped 4 bases from V and 9 bases from J, with 11 bases between. Germline-derived CDR1 and CDR2 are LNHDA and SQIVND (reference sequence). CDR3 size: 12 residues.

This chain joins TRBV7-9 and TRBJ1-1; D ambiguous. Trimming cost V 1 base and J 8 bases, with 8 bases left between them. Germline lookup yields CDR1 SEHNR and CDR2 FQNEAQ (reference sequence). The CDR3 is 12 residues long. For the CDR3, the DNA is TGTGCCAGCAGCTTAGAGTCAGCAGAAGCTTTCTTT. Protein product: CASSLESAEAFF.

The CDR3 loop is CAWSPGANYEQYF. DNA for the CDR3: TGTGCCTGGAGTCCGGGGGCGAACTACGAGCAGTACTTC. This sequence joins TRBV30 and TRBJ2-7; D may match TRBD1 or TRBD2 (6 bases each). The germline V and J ends were trimmed by 2 bases and 3 bases, with 11 bases remaining between them. Germline V gene lookup returns CDR1 GTSNPN and CDR2 SVGIG (reference sequence). The CDR3 spans 13 residues.

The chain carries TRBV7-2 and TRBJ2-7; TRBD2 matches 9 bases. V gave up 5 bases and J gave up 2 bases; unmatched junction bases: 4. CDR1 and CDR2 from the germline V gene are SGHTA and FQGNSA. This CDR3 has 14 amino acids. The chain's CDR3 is CASSRLAGPYEQYF. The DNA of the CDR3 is TGTGCCAGCAGCCGGCTAGCGGGGCCCTACGAGCAGTACTTC.